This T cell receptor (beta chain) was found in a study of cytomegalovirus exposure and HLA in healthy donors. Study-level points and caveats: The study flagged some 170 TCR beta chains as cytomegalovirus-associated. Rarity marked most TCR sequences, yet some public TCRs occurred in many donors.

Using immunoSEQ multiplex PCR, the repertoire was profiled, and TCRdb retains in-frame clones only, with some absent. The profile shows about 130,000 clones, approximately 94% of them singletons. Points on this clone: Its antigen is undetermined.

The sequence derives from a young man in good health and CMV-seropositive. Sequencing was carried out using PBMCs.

For the CDR3, the DNA is TGTGCCATCAGTGAGTCGGGTAGGGGGCGCGGCGGACAAGAGACCCAGTACTTC. Protein sequence: CAISESGRGRGGQETQYF. The chain couples TRBV10-3 to TRBJ2-5; 7 nucleotides match TRBD1. V dropped 0 bases and J dropped 2; count of bases not matched to a gene: 12. CDR1 and CDR2 from the germline V gene are ENHRY and SYGVKD. The CDR3 length is 18 residues.